These T cell receptor beta chains were read from a single sample in a study of blood T cells in healthy people across ages. Each CDR3 protein gets one entry after TCRdb re-called the 5' RACE reads with MiXCR. The data contain around 1.5 million distinct CDR3 sequences, about 40% of them seen just once; the ten biggest clones take up roughly 7.9%. The sample consisted of blood. The receptors here all came from a woman aged 18-35 years in good health. CDR3s include the opening cysteine and the closing phenylalanine or tryptophan. The D gene is left open where the match is weak. For some rows the clone size is stated as once, few or many, or as a class when expanded; others skip it.

j_call d_call clone_size v_call cdr3_aa cdr3_nt
TRBJ2-1 - - TRBV20-1 CSGGGDSGQETQFF TGCAGTGGGGGCGGGGATAGCGGACAAGAGACCCAGTTCTTC
TRBJ1-2 - - TRBV24-1 CATSDPTDGYTF TGTGCCACCAGTGACCCGACGGATGGCTACACCTTC
TRBJ2-3 TRBD2 few TRBV20-1 CSARPGRGTDTQYF TGCAGTGCTAGACCCGGGAGGGGCACAGATACGCAGTATTTT
TRBJ2-2 - - TRBV4-2 CASSHVEINTGELFF TGTGCCAGCAGCCACGTGGAGATTAACACCGGGGAGCTGTTTTTT
TRBJ2-1 - - TRBV14 CASSQPGTGFEQFF TGTGCCAGCAGCCAACCGGGAACAGGGTTTGAGCAGTTCTTC
TRBJ2-3 - - TRBV12-3/TRBV12-4 CASSSSDSGAQYF TGTGCCAGCAGCTCATCTGACTCGGGGGCCCAGTATTTT
TRBJ1-1 - - TRBV27 CASSLARGGAQNTEAFF TGTGCCAGCAGCTTAGCGCGCGGAGGGGCACAAAACACTGAAGCTTTCTTT
TRBJ2-5 TRBD2 - TRBV20-1 CSIRGGLAGPETQYF TGCAGCATCCGGGGGGGGCTAGCTGGCCCAGAGACCCAGTACTTC
TRBJ2-1 TRBD1 - TRBV7-9 CASSYSDRGQFF TGTGCCAGCAGCTACTCGGACAGGGGCCAGTTCTTC
TRBJ2-7 - - TRBV12-3/TRBV12-4 CASSPANGGPAPFNEQYF TGTGCCAGTAGCCCCGCCAACGGGGGGCCAGCCCCGTTCAATGAGCAGTACTTC
TRBJ2-3 TRBD2 - TRBV6-2/TRBV6-3 CASSRLAGVRGADTQYF TGTGCCAGCAGTCGACTAGCGGGAGTGAGGGGAGCAGATACGCAGTATTTT
TRBJ1-3 TRBD1 - TRBV9 CASSVEEWTGYSGNTIYF TGTGCCAGCAGCGTAGAGGAATGGACAGGGTACTCTGGAAACACCATATATTTT
TRBJ2-1 TRBD1 few TRBV5-1 CASSLGQGAVDEQFF TGCGCCAGCAGCCTAGGACAGGGGGCTGTCGATGAGCAGTTCTTC
TRBJ2-1 TRBD2 few TRBV4-2 CASSQDGGAYNEQFF TGTGCCAGCAGCCAAGACGGGGGGGCGTACAATGAGCAGTTCTTC
TRBJ2-7 TRBD2 - TRBV6-1 CASSGRRYEQYF TGTGCCAGTAGCGGGAGGCGCTACGAGCAGTACTTC
TRBJ2-1 TRBD1 few TRBV6-5 CASRAGGGEQFF TGTGCCAGCCGGGCAGGGGGCGGTGAGCAGTTCTTC
TRBJ1-2 TRBD1 - TRBV30 CAWSRQGRGYTF TGTGCCTGGAGTCGACAGGGGCGAGGCTACACCTTC